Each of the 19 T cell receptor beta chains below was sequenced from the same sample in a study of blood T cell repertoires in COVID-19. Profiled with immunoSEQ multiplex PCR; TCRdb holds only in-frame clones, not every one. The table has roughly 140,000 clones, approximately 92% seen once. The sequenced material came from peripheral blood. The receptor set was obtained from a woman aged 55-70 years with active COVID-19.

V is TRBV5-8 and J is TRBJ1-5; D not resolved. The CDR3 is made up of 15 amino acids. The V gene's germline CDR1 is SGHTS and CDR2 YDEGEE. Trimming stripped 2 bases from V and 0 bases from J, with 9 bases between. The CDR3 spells CASSLQRYSNQPQHF. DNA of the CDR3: TGTGCCAGCAGCTTACAGAGATATAGCAATCAGCCCCAGCATTTT.

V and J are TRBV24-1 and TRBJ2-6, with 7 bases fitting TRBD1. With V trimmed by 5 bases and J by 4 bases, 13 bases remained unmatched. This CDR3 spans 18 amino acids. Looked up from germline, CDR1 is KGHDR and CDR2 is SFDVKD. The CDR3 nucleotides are TGTGCCACCAGTGGGGCGGACAGGAGGCCGTGGGGGGCCAACGTCCTGACTTTC. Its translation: CATSGADRRPWGANVLTF.

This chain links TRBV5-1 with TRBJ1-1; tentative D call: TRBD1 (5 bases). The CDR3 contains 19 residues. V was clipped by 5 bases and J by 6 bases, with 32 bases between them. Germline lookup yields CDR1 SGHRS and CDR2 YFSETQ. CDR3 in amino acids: CASRPPQAFLGGEGPEAFF. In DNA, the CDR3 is TGCGCCAGCAGACCCCCCCAGGCCTTCTTGGGAGGAGAGGGGCCTGAAGCTTTCTTT.

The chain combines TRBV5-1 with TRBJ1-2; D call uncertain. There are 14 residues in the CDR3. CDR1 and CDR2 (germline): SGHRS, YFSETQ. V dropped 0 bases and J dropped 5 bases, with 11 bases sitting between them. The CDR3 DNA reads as TGCGCCAGCAGCTTGGGCGGTGATCGATATGGCTACACCTTC. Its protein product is CASSLGGDRYGYTF.

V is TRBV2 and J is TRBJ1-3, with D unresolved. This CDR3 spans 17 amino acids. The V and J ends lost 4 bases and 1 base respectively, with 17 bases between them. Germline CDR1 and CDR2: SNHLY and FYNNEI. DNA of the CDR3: TGTGCCAGCAGTGCAAAATTTTACCTCACTTCTGGAAACACCATATATTTT. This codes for CASSAKFYLTSGNTIYF.

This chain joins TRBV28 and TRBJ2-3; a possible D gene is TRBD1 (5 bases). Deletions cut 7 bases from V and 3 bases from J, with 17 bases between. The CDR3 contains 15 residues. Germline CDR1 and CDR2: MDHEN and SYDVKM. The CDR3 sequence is CASKLDSRQTDTQYF. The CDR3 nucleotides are TGTGCCAGCAAACTTGATTCGAGACAGACAGATACGCAGTATTTT. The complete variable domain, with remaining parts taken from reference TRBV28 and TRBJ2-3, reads DVKVTQSSRYLVKRTGEKVFLECVQDMDHENMFWYRQDPGLGLRLIYFSYDVKMKEKGDIPEGYSVSREKKERFSLILESASTNQTSMYLCASKLDSRQTDTQYFGPGTRLTVL.

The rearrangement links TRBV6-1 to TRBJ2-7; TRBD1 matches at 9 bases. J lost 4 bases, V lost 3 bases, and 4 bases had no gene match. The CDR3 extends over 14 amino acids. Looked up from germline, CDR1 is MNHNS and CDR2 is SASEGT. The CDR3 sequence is CASSDTGGFYEQYF. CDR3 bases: TGTGCCAGCAGTGATACAGGGGGCTTTTACGAGCAGTACTTC.

The CDR3 here is CASRGAASSYEQYF. In nucleotides, the CDR3 is TGTGCCAGCCGGGGAGCGGCCAGCTCCTACGAGCAGTACTTC. This chain connects TRBV6-5 to TRBJ2-7, with D perhaps matching TRBD2 (5 bases). CDR3 length: 14 residues. V lost 8 bases, J lost 0 bases, and 14 bases lay in between. Germline-derived CDR1 and CDR2 are MNHEY and SVGAGI.

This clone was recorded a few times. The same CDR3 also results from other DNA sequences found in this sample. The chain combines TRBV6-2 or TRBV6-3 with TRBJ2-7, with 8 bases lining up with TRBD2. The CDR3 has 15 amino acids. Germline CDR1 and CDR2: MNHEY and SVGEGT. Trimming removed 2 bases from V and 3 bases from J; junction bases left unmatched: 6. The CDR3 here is CASSYGLAGFYEQYF. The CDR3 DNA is TGTGCCAGCAGTTACGGGCTAGCGGGCTTCTACGAGCAGTACTTC.

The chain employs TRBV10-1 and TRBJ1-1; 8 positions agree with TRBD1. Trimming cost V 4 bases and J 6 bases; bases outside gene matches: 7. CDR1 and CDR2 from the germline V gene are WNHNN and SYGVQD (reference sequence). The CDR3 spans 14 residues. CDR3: CASSVTGTGAEAFF. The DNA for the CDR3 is TGCGCCAGCAGTGTAACCGGGACAGGAGCTGAAGCTTTCTTT.

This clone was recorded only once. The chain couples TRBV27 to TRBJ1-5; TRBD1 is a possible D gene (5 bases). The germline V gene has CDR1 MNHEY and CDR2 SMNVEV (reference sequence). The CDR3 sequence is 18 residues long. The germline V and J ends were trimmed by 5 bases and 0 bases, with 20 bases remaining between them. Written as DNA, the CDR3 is TGTGCCAGCAGTAGGAAGGGGCCTGGGGTCATTAGCAATCAGCCCCAGCATTTT. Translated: CASSRKGPGVISNQPQHF.

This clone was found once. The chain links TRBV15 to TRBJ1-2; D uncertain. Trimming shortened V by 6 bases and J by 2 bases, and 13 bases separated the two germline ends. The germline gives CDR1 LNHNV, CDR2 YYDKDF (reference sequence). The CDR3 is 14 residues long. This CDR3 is CATSREVQNYGYTF. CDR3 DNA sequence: TGTGCCACCAGTCGGGAGGTTCAGAACTATGGCTACACCTTC.

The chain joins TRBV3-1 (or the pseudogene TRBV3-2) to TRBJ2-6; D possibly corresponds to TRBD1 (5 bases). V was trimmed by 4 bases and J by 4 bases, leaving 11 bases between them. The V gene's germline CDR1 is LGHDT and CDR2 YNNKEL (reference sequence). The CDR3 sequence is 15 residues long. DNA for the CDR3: TGTGCCAGCAGCCCCAGGGCGGCGGGGGCCAACGTCCTGACTTTC. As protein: CASSPRAAGANVLTF.

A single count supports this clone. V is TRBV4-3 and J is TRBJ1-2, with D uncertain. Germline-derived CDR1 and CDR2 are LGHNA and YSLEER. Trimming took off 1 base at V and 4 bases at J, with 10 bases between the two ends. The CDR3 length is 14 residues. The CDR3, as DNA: TGCGCCAGCAGCCAAGGGGGTGGGAGCTATGGCTACACCTTC. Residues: CASSQGGGSYGYTF.

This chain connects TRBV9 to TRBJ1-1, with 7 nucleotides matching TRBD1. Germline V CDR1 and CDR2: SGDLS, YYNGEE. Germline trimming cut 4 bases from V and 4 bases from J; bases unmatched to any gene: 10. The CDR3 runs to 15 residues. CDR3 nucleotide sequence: TGTGCCAGCAGCCCAAACGTTCGACAGGGCACTGAAGCTTTCTTT. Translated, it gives CASSPNVRQGTEAFF.

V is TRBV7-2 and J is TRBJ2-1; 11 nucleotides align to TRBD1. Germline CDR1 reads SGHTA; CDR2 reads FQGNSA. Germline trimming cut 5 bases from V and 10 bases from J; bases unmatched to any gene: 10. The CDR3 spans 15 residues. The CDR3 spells CASSPRAGQGVEQFF. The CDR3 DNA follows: TGTGCCAGCAGCCCTAGGGCGGGACAGGGGGTAGAGCAGTTCTTC.

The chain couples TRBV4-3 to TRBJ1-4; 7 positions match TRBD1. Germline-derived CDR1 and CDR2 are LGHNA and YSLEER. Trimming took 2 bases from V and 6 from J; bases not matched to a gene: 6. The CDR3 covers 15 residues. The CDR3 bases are TGCGCCAGCAGCCAACTAGAGGGGGCGGATGAAAAACTGTTTTTT. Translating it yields CASSQLEGADEKLFF.

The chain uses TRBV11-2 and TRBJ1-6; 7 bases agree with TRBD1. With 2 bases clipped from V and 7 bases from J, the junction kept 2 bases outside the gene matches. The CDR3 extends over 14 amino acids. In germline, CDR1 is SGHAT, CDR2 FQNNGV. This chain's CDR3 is CASSLLQGNSPLHF. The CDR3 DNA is TGTGCCAGCAGCTTACTACAGGGGAATTCACCCCTCCACTTT.

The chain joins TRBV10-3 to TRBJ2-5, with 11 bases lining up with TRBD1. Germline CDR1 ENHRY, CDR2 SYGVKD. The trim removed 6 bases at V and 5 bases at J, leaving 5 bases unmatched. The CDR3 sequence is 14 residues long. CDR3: CAIRGDRGDETQYF. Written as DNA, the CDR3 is TGTGCCATCAGGGGGGACAGGGGGGATGAGACCCAGTACTTC.